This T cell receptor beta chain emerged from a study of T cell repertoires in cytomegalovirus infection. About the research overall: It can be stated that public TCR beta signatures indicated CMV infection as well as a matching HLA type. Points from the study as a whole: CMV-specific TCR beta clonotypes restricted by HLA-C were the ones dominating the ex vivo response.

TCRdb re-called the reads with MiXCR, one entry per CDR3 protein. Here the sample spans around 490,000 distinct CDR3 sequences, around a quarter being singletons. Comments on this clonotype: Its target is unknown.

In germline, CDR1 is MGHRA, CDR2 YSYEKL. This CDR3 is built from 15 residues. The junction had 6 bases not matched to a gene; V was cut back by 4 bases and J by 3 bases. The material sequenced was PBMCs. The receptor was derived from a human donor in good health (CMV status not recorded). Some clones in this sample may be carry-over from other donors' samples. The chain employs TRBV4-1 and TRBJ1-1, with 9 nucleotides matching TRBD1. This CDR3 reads CASSLTGGAYTEAFF. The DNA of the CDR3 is TGCGCCAGCAGCCTAACAGGGGGCGCATACACTGAAGCTTTCTTT.